The present TCR beta chain was sequenced within a study of CD8 T cells in Susac syndrome. The CDR3 loop spans 15 amino acids. V lost 0 bases, J lost 5 bases, and 14 bases lay in between. CDR1 MDHEN and CDR2 SYDVKM come from the germline V gene. Reverse transcription of roughly 0.45 to 1 ug RNA was performed with random hexamers. TCRdb used MiXCR to reprocess the immunoSEQ multiplex PCR reads, holding one entry per CDR3 protein. Of some 100,000 distinct CDR3 sequences listed, about 95% are singletons. This TCR was recovered from a human donor with Susac syndrome. Sequencing was performed on CD8+ T cells from PBMCs. The genes are TRBV28 and TRBJ2-7; D is possibly TRBD1 (6 bases). The CDR3 loop is CASSLWAGVSHEQYF. In DNA, the CDR3 is TGTGCCAGCAGTTTATGGGCAGGGGTTAGCCACGAGCAGTACTTC.